The 14 T cell receptor beta chains reported below all come from one sample, sequenced in a study of blood T cell repertoires in COVID-19. This table comes from immunoSEQ multiplex PCR, and its TCRdb copy is limited to in-frame clones, with some not included. The sample lists 100,000 to 150,000 clones, 84% seen once, with more than 1.4% in the top ten. The source material was peripheral blood. These receptors all stem from a man between 60 and 70 years old with acute or convalescent COVID-19.

CDR3 sequence: CASASIRVSEAFF. The CDR3 bases are TGTGCTAGTGCCTCTATCAGGGTGTCTGAAGCTTTCTTT. This chain joins TRBV12-5 and TRBJ1-1; D may be TRBD1 (5 bases). The germline V gene has CDR1 LGHNT and CDR2 FRNRAP. V was cut by 7 bases and J by 6 bases, with 15 bases left in between. This CDR3 is built from 13 residues.

The rearrangement joins TRBV6-1 to TRBJ1-2, with D maybe TRBD1 (5 bases). CDR1 MNHNS and CDR2 SASEGT come from the germline V gene. This CDR3 has 15 residues. Trimming shortened V by 0 bases and J by 7 bases, and 15 bases separated the two germline ends. The CDR3 DNA is TGTGCCAGCAGTGAAGCGGACCTATCAGGGATTGGCTACACCTTC. It specifies CASSEADLSGIGYTF.

This chain joins TRBV2 and TRBJ1-1, with D maybe TRBD1 (6 bases). The CDR3 consists of 15 residues. With 4 bases removed from V and 1 base from J, the gap between germline ends came to 13 bases. Germline CDR1 SNHLY, CDR2 FYNNEI. Written as DNA, the CDR3 is TGTGCCAGCAGTGTCACAGGGAGTAGGAACACTGAAGCTTTCTTT. It yields the protein CASSVTGSRNTEAFF.

The chain links TRBV19 to TRBJ1-6; 8 positions match TRBD1. The J segment lost 10 bases and the V segment lost 5 bases, leaving 7 bases of the junction unmatched. Germline V CDR1 and CDR2: LNHDA, SQIVND (reference sequence). This CDR3 is built from 14 residues. The CDR3 DNA follows: TGTGCCAGTAGTTGGACAGGGAAAGGATCACCCCTCCACTTT. Amino acids: CASSWTGKGSPLHF.

This clone has just one count. The rearrangement joins TRBV13 to TRBJ2-5, with TRBD1 matching 7 bases. In germline, CDR1 is PRHDT, CDR2 FYEKMQ (reference sequence). This CDR3 contains 19 residues. After removal of 5 bases from V and 2 bases from J, the junction contained 20 bases not matched to a gene. DNA for the CDR3: TGTGCCAGCAGCACCTTACCCCCCCTGGGACAGCAACTTCAAGAGACCCAGTACTTC. It specifies CASSTLPPLGQQLQETQYF. Variable domain in full (rest from reference TRBV13 and TRBJ2-5): AAGVIQSPRHLIKEKRETATLKCYPIPRHDTVYWYQQGPGQDPQFLISFYEKMQSDKGSIPDRFSAQQFSDYHSELNMSSLELGDSALYFCASSTLPPLGQQLQETQYFGPGTRLLVL.

This sequence joins TRBV5-3 and TRBJ2-7; TRBD1 agrees at 7 bases. TRBV5-3 carries the ORF label, with uncertain function. The V gene end was trimmed by 1 base and the J gene end by 4 bases; junction bases not matched to a gene: 8. The CDR3 is made up of 15 amino acids. CDR3 region: CARSLLLCRGYEQYF. Here the CDR3 DNA reads TGTGCCAGAAGCTTGTTGTTATGCAGGGGGTACGAGCAGTACTTC.

In regard to this clone: The junction shows a germline mismatch at one end, possibly a read error. The V gene is TRBV13, the J gene TRBJ1-1; 9 bases align to TRBD1. Germline CDR1 and CDR2: PRHDT and FYEKMQ (reference sequence). The CDR3 spans 14 residues. The CDR3 region has the DNA TGTGCCAGCAGCCTAGGACAGGGGCGCACTGAAGCTTTCTTT. As protein: CASSLGQGRTEAFF.

The chain carries TRBV5-1 and TRBJ2-6, with a tentative D call TRBD2 (5 bases). This CDR3 comprises 15 residues. Deletions cut 0 bases from V and 2 bases from J, with 6 bases between. CDR1 SGHRS and CDR2 YFSETQ come from the germline V gene. CDR3 sequence (DNA): TGCGCCAGCAGCTTGGAACTAGCTGGGGCCAACGTCCTGACTTTC. Protein: CASSLELAGANVLTF.

This clone has just one count. The chain employs TRBV7-9 and TRBJ2-2; 13 bases match TRBD2. Germline CDR1 SEHNR, CDR2 FQNEAQ (reference sequence). V was clipped by 4 bases and J by 8 bases; unmatched bases: 7. The CDR3 sequence is 16 residues long. CDR3 amino acids: CASSSAGLAGTGELFF. The DNA for the CDR3 is TGTGCCAGCAGCTCAGCGGGACTAGCGGGAACTGGGGAGCTGTTTTTT.

The CDR3 reads CASSLTAGDNEQFF. CDR3 nucleotide sequence: TGCGCCAGCAGCTTGACGGCGGGAGACAATGAGCAGTTCTTC. The chain employs TRBV5-1 and TRBJ2-1, with 7 positions matching TRBD2. Germline V gene lookup returns CDR1 SGHRS and CDR2 YFSETQ. This CDR3 contains 14 residues. V shed 1 base and J 5 bases; nucleotides not matched to a gene: 3.

CDR3 region: CASRNRRNTEAFF. CDR3 sequence (DNA): TGTGCCAGCAGGAACAGGCGGAACACTGAAGCTTTCTTT. This chain joins TRBV6-5 and TRBJ1-1, with D tentatively TRBD1 (5 bases). The CDR3 runs 13 residues. With 6 bases removed from V and 1 base from J, the gap between germline ends came to 9 bases. Germline lookup yields CDR1 MNHEY and CDR2 SVGAGI.

This rearrangement joins TRBV5-4 to TRBJ2-2; possible D gene TRBD2, 6 bases. CDR3 length: 15 residues. Trimming removed 2 bases at V and 3 bases at J, with 11 bases between. Germline CDR1 SGHNT, CDR2 YYREEE (reference sequence). CDR3 nucleotide sequence: TGTGCCAGCAGCTTCGGGGGTATTGACACCGGGGAGCTGTTTTTT. Protein: CASSFGGIDTGELFF.

The chain employs TRBV18 and TRBJ2-3; 9 bases align to TRBD2. This CDR3 contains 15 residues. The junction had 4 bases not matched to a gene; V was cut back by 3 bases and J by 3 bases. Germline V gene sequence: CDR1 KGHSH, CDR2 LQKENI. This CDR3 reads CASSPLAGETDTQYF. The CDR3 DNA reads as TGTGCCAGCTCACCCTTAGCGGGGGAGACAGATACGCAGTATTTT.

This chain joins TRBV27 and TRBJ1-3, with a possible D match to TRBD1 (6 bases). The length of the CDR3 is 15 residues. The germline CDR1 and CDR2 sequences are MNHEY and SMNVEV (reference sequence). The V and J ends lost 5 bases and 0 bases respectively, with 11 bases between them. Here the CDR3 reads CASSPQGSSGNTIYF. DNA of the CDR3: TGTGCCAGCAGTCCGCAGGGGAGCTCTGGAAACACCATATATTTT.